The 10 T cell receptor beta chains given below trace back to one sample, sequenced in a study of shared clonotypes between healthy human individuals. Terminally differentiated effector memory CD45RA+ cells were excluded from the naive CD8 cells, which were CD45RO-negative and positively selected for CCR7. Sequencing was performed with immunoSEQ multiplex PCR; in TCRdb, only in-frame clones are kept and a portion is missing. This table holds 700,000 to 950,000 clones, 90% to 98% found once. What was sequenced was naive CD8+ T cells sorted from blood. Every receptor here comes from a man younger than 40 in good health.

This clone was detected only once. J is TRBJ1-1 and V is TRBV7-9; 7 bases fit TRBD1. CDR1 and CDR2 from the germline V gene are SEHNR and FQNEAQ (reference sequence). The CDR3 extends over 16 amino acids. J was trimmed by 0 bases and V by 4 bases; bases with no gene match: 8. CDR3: CASSSQYRGLNTEAFF. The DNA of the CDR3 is TGTGCCAGCAGCTCCCAATACAGGGGCCTGAACACTGAAGCTTTCTTT.

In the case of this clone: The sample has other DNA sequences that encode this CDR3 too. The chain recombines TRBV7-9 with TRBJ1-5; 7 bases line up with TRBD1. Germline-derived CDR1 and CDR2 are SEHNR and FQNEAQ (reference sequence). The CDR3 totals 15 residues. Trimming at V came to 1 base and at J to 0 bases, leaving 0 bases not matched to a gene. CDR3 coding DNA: TGTGCCAGCAGCTTAGGACAGGGTAGCAATCAGCCCCAGCATTTT. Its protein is CASSLGQGSNQPQHF. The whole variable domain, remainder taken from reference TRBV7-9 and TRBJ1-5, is DTGVSQNPRHKITKRGQNVTFRCDPISEHNRLYWYRQTLGQGPEFLTYFQNEAQLEKSRLLSDRFSAERPKGSFSTLEIQRTEQGDSAMYLCASSLGQGSNQPQHFGDGTRLSIL.

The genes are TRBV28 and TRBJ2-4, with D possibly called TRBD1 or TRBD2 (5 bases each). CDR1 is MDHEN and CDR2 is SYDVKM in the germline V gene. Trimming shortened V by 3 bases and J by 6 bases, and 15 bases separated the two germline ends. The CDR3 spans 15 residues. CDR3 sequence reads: CASSLGQGRRNIQYF. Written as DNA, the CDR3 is TGTGCCAGCAGTTTGGGCCAGGGACGGAGAAACATTCAGTACTTC.

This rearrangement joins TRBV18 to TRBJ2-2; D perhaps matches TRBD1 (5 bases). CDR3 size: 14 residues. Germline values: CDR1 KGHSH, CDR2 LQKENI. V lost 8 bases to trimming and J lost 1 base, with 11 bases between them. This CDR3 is CASPITGNTGELFF. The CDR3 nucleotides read TGTGCCAGCCCTATCACAGGGAACACCGGGGAGCTGTTTTTT.

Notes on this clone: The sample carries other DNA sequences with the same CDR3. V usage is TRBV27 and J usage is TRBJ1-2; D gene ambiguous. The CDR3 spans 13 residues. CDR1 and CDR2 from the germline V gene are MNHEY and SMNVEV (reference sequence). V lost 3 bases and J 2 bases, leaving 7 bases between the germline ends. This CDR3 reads CASSLGSNYGYTF. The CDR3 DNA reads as TGTGCCAGCAGTTTGGGCAGCAACTATGGCTACACCTTC.

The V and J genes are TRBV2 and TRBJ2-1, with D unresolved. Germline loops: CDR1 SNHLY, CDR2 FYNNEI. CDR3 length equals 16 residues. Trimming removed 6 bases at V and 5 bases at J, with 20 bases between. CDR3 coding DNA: TGTGCCAGCAGAACGTCAGGCCCATCTTCCAACAATGAGCAGTTCTTC. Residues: CASRTSGPSSNNEQFF.

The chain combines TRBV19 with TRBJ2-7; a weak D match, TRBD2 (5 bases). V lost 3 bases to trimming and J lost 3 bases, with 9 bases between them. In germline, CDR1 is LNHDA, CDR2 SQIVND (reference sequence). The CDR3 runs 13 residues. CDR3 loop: CASSIGLDYEQYF. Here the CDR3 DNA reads TGTGCCAGTAGTATTGGACTTGACTACGAGCAGTACTTC.

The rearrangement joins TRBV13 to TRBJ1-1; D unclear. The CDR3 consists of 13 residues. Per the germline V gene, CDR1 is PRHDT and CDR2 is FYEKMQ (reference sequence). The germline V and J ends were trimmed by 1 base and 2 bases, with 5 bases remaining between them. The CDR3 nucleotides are TGTGCCAGCAGCTTAGTCAGTAACACTGAAGCTTTCTTT. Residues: CASSLVSNTEAFF.

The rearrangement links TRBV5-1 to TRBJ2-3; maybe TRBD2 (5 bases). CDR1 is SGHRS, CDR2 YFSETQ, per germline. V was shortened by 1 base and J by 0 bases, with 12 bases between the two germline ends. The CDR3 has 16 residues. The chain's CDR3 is CASSLMVERSTDTQYF. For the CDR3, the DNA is TGCGCCAGCAGCTTGATGGTCGAGCGGAGCACAGATACGCAGTATTTT.

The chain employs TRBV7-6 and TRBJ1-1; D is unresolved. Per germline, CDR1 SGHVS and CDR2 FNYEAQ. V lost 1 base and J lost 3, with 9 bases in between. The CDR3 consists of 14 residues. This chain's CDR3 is CASSLEAWDTEAFF. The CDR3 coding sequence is TGTGCCAGCAGCTTAGAAGCATGGGACACTGAAGCTTTCTTT.